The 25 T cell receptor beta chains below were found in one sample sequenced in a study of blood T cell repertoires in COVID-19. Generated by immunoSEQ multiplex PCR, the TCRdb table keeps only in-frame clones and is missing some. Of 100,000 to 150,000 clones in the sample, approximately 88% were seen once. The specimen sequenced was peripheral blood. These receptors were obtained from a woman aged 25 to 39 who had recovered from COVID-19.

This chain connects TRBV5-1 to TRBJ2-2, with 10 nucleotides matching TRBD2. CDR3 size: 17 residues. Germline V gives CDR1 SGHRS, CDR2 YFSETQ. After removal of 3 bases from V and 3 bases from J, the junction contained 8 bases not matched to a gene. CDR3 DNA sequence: TGCGCCAGCAGCTGGGGACTAGCGCTAGATGACACCGGGGAGCTGTTTTTT. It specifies CASSWGLALDDTGELFF.

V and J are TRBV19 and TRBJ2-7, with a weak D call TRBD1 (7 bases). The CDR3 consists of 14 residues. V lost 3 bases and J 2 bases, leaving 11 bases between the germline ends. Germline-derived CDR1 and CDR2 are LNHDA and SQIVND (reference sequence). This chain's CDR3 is CASSIGGTAYEQYF. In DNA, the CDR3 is TGTGCCAGTAGTATTGGAGGGACAGCCTACGAGCAGTACTTC.

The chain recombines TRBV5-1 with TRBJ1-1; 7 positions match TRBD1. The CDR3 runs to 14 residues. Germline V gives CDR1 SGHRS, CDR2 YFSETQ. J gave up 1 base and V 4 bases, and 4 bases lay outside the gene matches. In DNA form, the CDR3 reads TGCGCCAGCAGCCTAAGGACAGGGAACACTGAAGCTTTCTTT. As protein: CASSLRTGNTEAFF. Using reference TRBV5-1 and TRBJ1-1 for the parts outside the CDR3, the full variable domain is KAGVTQTPRYLIKTRGQQVTLSCSPISGHRSVSWYQQTPGQGLQFLFEYFSETQRNKGNFPGRFSGRQFSNSRSEMNVSTLELGDSALYLCASSLRTGNTEAFFGQGTRLTVV.

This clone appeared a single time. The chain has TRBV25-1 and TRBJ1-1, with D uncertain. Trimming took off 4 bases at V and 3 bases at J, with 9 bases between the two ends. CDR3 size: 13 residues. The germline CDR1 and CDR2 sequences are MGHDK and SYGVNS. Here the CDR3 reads CASSGEEDTEAFF. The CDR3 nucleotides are TGTGCCAGCAGTGGCGAGGAGGACACTGAAGCTTTCTTT.

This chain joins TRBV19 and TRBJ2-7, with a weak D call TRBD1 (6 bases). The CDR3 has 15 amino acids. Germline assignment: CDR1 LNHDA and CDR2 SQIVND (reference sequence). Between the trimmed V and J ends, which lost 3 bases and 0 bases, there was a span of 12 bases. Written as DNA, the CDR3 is TGTGCCAGTAGTATGGGCCAGGGGAGCTCCTACGAGCAGTACTTC. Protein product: CASSMGQGSSYEQYF.

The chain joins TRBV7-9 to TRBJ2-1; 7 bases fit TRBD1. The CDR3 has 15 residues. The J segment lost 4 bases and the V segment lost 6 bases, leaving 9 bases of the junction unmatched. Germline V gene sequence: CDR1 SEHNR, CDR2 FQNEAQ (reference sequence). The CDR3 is CASSSRQGAYNEQFF. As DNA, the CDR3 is TGTGCCAGCAGTTCTCGACAGGGAGCATACAATGAGCAGTTCTTC. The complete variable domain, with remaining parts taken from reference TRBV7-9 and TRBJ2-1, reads DTGVSQNPRHKITKRGQNVTFRCDPISEHNRLYWYRQTLGQGPEFLTYFQNEAQLEKSRLLSDRFSAERPKGSFSTLEIQRTEQGDSAMYLCASSSRQGAYNEQFFGPGTRLTVL.

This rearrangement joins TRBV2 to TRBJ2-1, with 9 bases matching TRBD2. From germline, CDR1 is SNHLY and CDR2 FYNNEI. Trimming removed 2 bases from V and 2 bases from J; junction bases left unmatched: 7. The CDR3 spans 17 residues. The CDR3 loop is CASSETHGGGAYNEQFF. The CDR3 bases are TGTGCCAGCAGTGAAACTCATGGCGGGGGGGCCTACAATGAGCAGTTCTTC. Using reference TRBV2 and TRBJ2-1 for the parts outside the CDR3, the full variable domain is EPEVTQTPSHQVTQMGQEVILRCVPISNHLYFYWYRQILGQKVEFLVSFYNNEISEKSEIFDDQFSVERPDGSNFTLKIRSTKLEDSAMYFCASSETHGGGAYNEQFFGPGTRLTVL.

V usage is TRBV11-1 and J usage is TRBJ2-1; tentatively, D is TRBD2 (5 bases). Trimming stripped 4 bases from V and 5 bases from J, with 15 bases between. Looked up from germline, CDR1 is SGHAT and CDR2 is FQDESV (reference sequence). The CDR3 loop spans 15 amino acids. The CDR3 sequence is CASSSRRRADNEQFF. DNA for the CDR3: TGTGCCAGCAGCTCCCGGCGGCGAGCGGACAATGAGCAGTTCTTC.

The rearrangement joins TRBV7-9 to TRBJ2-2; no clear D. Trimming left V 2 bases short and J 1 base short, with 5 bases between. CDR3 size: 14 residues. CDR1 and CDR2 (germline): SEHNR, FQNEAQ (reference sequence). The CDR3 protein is CASSLSGNTGELFF. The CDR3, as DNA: TGTGCCAGCAGCTTATCCGGGAACACCGGGGAGCTGTTTTTT.

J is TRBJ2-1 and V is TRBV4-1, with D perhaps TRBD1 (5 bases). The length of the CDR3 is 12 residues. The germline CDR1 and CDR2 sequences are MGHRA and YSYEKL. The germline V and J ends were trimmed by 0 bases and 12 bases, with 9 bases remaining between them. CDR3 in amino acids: CASSQDEGVQFF. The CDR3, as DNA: TGCGCCAGCAGCCAAGACGAAGGGGTGCAGTTCTTC.

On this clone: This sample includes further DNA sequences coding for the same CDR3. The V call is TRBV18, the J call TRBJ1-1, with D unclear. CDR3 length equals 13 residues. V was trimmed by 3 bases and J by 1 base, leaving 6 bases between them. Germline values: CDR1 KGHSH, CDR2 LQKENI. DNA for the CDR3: TGTGCCAGCTCACCTTCAGGGAACACTGAAGCTTTCTTT. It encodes CASSPSGNTEAFF.

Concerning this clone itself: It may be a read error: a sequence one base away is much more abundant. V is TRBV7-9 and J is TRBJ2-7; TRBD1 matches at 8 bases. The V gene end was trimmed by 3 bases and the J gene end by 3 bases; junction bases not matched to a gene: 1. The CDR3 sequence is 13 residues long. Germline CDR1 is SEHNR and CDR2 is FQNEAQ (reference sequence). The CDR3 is CASSLGQDYEQYF. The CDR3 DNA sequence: TGTGCCAGCAGCTTGGGACAGGACTACGAGCAGTACTTC. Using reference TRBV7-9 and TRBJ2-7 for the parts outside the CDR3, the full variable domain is DTGVSQNPRHKITKRGQNVTFRCDPISEHNRLYWYRQTLGQGPEFLTYFQNEAQLEKSRLLSDRFSAERPKGSFSTLEIQRTEQGDSAMYLCASSLGQDYEQYFGPGTRLTVT.

The CDR3 DNA follows: TGTGCCAGCACCGTTATAGGGGACAGGGGGAATTCACCCCTCCACTTT. It codes for CASTVIGDRGNSPLHF. The chain is built from TRBV7-8 and TRBJ1-6; 11 positions match TRBD1. Germline lookup yields CDR1 SGHVS and CDR2 FQNEAQ. This CDR3 region has 16 residues. The ends lost 7 bases at V and 7 bases at J; junction bases unmatched: 9.

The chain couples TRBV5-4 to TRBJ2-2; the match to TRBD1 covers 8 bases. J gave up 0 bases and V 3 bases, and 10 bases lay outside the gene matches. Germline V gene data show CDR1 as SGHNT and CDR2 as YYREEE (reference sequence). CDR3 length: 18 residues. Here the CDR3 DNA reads TGTGCCAGCAGCTCTGGGGCCCGGGGACAGGCGAACACCGGGGAGCTGTTTTTT. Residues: CASSSGARGQANTGELFF.

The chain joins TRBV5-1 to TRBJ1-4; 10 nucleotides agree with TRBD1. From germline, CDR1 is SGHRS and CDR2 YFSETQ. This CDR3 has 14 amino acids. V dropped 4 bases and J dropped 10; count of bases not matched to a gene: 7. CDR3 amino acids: CASSERQGARKLFF. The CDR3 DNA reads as TGCGCCAGCAGCGAGAGACAGGGGGCACGAAAACTGTTTTTT.

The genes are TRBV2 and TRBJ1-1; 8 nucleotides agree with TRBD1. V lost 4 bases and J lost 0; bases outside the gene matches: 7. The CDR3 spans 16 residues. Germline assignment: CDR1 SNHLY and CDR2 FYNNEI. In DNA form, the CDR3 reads TGTGCCAGCAGTGGGTCTGACAGGGGATTGAACACTGAAGCTTTCTTT. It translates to CASSGSDRGLNTEAFF.

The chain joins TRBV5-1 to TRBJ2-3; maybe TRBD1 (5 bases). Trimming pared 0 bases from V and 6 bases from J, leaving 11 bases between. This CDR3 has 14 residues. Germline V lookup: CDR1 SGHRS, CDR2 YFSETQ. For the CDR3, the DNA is TGCGCCAGCAGCTTGGGACAGTCCATGGATACGCAGTATTTT. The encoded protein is CASSLGQSMDTQYF.

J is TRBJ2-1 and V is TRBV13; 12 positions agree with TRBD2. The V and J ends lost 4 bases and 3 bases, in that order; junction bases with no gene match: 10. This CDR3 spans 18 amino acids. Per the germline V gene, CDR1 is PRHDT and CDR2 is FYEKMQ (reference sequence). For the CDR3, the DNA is TGTGCCAGCAGCTCGTCTTCTAGCGGGAGGGTGGTCTACAATGAGCAGTTCTTC. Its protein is CASSSSSSGRVVYNEQFF. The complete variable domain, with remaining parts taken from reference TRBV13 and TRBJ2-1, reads AAGVIQSPRHLIKEKRETATLKCYPIPRHDTVYWYQQGPGQDPQFLISFYEKMQSDKGSIPDRFSAQQFSDYHSELNMSSLELGDSALYFCASSSSSSGRVVYNEQFFGPGTRLTVL.

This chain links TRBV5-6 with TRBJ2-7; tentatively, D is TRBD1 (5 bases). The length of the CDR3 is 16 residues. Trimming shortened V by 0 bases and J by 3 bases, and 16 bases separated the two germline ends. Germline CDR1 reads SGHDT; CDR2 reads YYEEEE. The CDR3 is CASSLALQGFNYEQYF. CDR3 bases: TGTGCCAGCAGCTTGGCGTTGCAGGGCTTTAACTACGAGCAGTACTTC.

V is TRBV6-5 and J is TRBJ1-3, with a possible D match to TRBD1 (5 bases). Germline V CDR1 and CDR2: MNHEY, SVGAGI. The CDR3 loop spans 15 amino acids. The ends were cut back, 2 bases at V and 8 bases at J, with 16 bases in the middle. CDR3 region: CASSYQGLQRDTIYF. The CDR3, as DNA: TGTGCCAGCAGTTACCAGGGACTACAGAGAGACACCATATATTTT.

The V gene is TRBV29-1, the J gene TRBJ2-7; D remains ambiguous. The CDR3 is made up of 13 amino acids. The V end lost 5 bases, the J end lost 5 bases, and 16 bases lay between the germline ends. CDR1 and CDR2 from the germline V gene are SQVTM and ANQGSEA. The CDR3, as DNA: TGCAGCGTTCGAGACTCCTTGTTTAACGAGCAGTACTTC. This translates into CSVRDSLFNEQYF.

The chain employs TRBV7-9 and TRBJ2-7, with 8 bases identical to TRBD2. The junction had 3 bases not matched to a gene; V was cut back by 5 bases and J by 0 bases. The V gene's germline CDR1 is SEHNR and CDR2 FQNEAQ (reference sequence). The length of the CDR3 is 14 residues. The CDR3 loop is CASSPGTSSYEQYF. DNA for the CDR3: TGTGCCAGCAGCCCCGGGACTAGCTCCTACGAGCAGTACTTC.

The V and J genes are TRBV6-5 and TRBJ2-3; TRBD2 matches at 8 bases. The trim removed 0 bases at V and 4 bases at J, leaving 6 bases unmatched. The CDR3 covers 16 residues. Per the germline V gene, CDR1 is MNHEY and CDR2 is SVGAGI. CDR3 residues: CASSYSEAGGADTQYF. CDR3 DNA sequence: TGTGCCAGCAGTTACTCGGAGGCGGGAGGCGCAGATACGCAGTATTTT.

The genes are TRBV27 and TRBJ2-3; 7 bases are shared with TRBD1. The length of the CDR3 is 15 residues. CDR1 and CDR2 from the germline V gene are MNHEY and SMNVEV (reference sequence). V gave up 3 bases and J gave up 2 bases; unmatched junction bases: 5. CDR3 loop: CASSLAGGITDTQYF. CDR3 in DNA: TGTGCCAGCAGTTTGGCAGGGGGAATCACAGATACGCAGTATTTT.

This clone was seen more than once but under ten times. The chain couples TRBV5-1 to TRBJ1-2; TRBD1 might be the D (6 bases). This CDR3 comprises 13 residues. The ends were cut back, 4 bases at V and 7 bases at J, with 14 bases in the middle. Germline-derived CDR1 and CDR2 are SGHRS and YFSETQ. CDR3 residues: CASSPQGSGGYTF. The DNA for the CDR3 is TGCGCCAGCAGCCCACAGGGTTCGGGTGGCTACACCTTC.